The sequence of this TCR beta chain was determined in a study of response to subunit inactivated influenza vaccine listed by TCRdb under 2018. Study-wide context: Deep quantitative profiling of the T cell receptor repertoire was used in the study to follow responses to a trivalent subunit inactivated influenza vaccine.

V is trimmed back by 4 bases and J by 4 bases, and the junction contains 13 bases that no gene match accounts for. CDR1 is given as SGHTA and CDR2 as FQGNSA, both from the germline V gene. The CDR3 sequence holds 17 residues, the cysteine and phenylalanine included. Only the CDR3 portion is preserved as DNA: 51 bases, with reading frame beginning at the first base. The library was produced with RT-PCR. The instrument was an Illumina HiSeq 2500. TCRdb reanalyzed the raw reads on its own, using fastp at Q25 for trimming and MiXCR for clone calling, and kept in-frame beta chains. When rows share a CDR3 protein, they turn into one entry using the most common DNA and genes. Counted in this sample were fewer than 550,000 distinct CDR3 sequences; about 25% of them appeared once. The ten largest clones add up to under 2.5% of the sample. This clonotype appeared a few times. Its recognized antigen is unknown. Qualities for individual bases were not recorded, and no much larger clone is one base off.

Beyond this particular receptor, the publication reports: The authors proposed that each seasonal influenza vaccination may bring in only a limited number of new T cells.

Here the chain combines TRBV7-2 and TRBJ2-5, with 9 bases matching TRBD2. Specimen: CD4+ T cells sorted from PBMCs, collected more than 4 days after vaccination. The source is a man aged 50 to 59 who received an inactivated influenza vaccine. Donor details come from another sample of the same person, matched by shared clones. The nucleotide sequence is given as TGTGCCAGCAGCTCTCTAGCGGGATCAACAGCGGCAGAGACCCAGTACTTC. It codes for CASSSLAGSTAAETQYF.